The rows below give T cell receptor beta chains drawn from one sample of a study of blood T cell repertoires in COVID-19. This table comes from immunoSEQ multiplex PCR, and its TCRdb copy is limited to in-frame clones, with some not included. Here the sample spans about 270,000 clones, 75% to 95% being singletons. Sequencing was done on a sample of peripheral blood. The receptors were sampled from a person aged 18 to 35 with COVID-19, enrolled during active disease. Each CDR3 is given without its conserved first and last residue. D genes are given only for firm matches.

d_call	v_call	j_call	cdr3_aa
TRBD1	TRBV6-5	TRBJ1-4	ASSSRQGRLF
.	TRBV7-9	TRBJ2-2	ASINREGVDTGELF
.	TRBV19	TRBJ2-1	ASSKMTGGNEQF
TRBD2	TRBV6-4	TRBJ2-1	ASSDRGLAGVNEQF
.	TRBV25-1	TRBJ2-7	ASSAHRGPEQY
TRBD2	TRBV9	TRBJ2-1	ASSGAGSSYNEQF
.	TRBV9	TRBJ2-3	ASSVAAGKGTDTQY
.	TRBV5-4	TRBJ2-3	ASSFHYGGDTQY
.	TRBV6-5	TRBJ2-5	ASRRIGDQETQY
.	TRBV25-1	TRBJ2-3	ASSARLGELDTQY
TRBD1	TRBV19	TRBJ1-5	ASSIAPTGVRNQPQH
TRBD1	TRBV7-2	TRBJ2-7	ASSLRQGVGEQY
.	TRBV24-1	TRBJ2-4	ATSSRKNIQY
.	TRBV2	TRBJ1-1	ASSGQGMNTEAF
TRBD2	TRBV6-2/TRBV6-3	TRBJ2-2	ASSPTPRFAGVGGELF
TRBD1	TRBV6-2/TRBV6-3	TRBJ2-7	ASSFTGTGGEQY
TRBD2	TRBV19	TRBJ2-7	ASSYAGGSSYEQY
TRBD2	TRBV5-1	TRBJ2-2	ASSALAGGRANTGELF
.	TRBV28	TRBJ1-1	ASSPNTGRDTEAF
.	TRBV5-1	TRBJ2-1	ASRQLPGLSFNEQF
.	TRBV6-1	TRBJ2-5	ASSEAAARGETQY
TRBD1	TRBV28	TRBJ2-7	ASRQGAYEQY
TRBD2	TRBV9	TRBJ2-1	ASSVDGTSGSYEQF
TRBD1	TRBV6-5	TRBJ1-1	ASRGQGSTEAF
TRBD1	TRBV19	TRBJ1-2	ASSPTHRGRNYGYT
TRBD1	TRBV24-1	TRBJ2-7	ATSEDRGQGIGEQY
TRBD2	TRBV4-3	TRBJ2-2	ASSQEFLAGPGELF
.	TRBV5-4	TRBJ2-2	ASSLFRGTGELF
TRBD2	TRBV13	TRBJ2-3	ASSSLAGEESDTQY
.	TRBV5-6	TRBJ1-6	ASSLQGSPLH
TRBD2	TRBV19	TRBJ2-7	ASSISASGSPSTYEQY
.	TRBV13	TRBJ2-7	ASSLVGGGVDEQY
TRBD1	TRBV5-1	TRBJ2-5	ASSFSTGRVGETQY
TRBD1	TRBV4-2	TRBJ1-5	ASSIGTGGEPSNQPQH
TRBD2	TRBV11-3	TRBJ2-3	ASSPEGLAGGKNTQY
TRBD1	TRBV27	TRBJ2-2	ASSLGQGAIGELF
.	TRBV6-5	TRBJ2-7	ASSYHGTVASYEQY
TRBD1	TRBV28	TRBJ1-2	ASSSPWDSESYGYT
TRBD1	TRBV30	TRBJ1-1	AWSVAGGGRANTEAF
TRBD2	TRBV5-8	TRBJ2-5	ASSPPGRERKETQY
TRBD2	TRBV11-2	TRBJ2-1	ASSPLRGRVDEQF
.	TRBV10-3	TRBJ1-2	AISPQGNYGYT
.	TRBV7-9	TRBJ2-7	ASSPRGTKTIYEQY
TRBD2	TRBV7-8	TRBJ2-7	ASSFGTSGSNDEQY
TRBD1	TRBV7-7	TRBJ2-4	ASSLAKDRGGTKNIQY
TRBD1	TRBV6-5	TRBJ1-2	ASRGTGNYGYT
.	TRBV10-3	TRBJ1-2	AISDRGDYGYT
TRBD1	TRBV4-3	TRBJ1-4	ASSQDSGGVTNEKLF
.	TRBV18	TRBJ2-7	ASSHTGGHLLAGVPYEQY
TRBD1	TRBV24-1	TRBJ1-1	ATSGTGDTEAF
.	TRBV7-9	TRBJ2-3	ASSPPFRDAQY
TRBD2	TRBV18	TRBJ2-7	ASSPKSLAGGPNEQY